These T cell receptor beta chains were read from a single sample in a study of blood T cell repertoires in COVID-19. Clones were read by immunoSEQ multiplex PCR, and TCRdb kept only the in-frame ones, dropping some. The table records about 130,000 clones, 75% to 85% of them present only once. Input material: peripheral blood. The receptors stem from a man between 35 and 55 years old with active or convalescent COVID-19. CDR3s include the opening cysteine and the closing phenylalanine or tryptophan. Each record gives: CDR3 protein, CDR3 DNA, D gene, V gene, clone size, CDR3 length, J gene. D genes are given only for firm matches. Clone size appears in some rows only: once, few, many, or a class for an expanded clone.

CATRGDPYRGVANEKLFF TGTGCCACCAGGGGGGACCCATACAGGGGTGTAGCTAATGAAAAACTGTTTTTT TRBD1 TRBV24-1 - 18 TRBJ1-4
CATSRGSGGYEQYF TGTGCCACCAGCCGGGGTAGCGGGGGCTACGAGCAGTACTTC TRBD2 TRBV15 once 14 TRBJ2-7
CASSMAGEVWGYTF TGTGCCAGTAGTATGGCAGGGGAAGTGTGGGGCTACACCTTC - TRBV19 - 14 TRBJ1-2
CASSESVKGVYGYTF TGTGCCAGCAGTGAATCCGTTAAGGGGGTCTATGGCTACACCTTC - TRBV25-1 - 15 TRBJ1-2
CASSLVRWERYTEAFF TGTGCCAGCAGCTTAGTTAGGTGGGAGAGGTACACTGAAGCTTTCTTT - TRBV11-2 - 16 TRBJ1-1
CASSPGVGSQRPNTEAFF TGCGCCAGCTCGCCGGGAGTGGGCTCCCAGAGGCCCAACACTGAAGCTTTCTTT - TRBV4-3 - 18 TRBJ1-1
CASSHGGAADNFYNEQFF TGCGCCAGCAGTCACGGGGGGGCAGCGGATAACTTCTACAATGAGCAGTTCTTC TRBD2 TRBV23-1 - 18 TRBJ2-1
CASSLEGGLNGNTIYF TGCGCCAGCAGCTTGGAGGGAGGGCTGAATGGAAACACCATATATTTT - TRBV5-1 - 16 TRBJ1-3
CASSQVAGQGDTQYF TGCGCCAGCAGCCAAGTAGCGGGTCAAGGGGATACGCAGTATTTT TRBD2 TRBV4-1 - 15 TRBJ2-3
CASSPVRGFSEAFF TGTGCCAGCAGCCCCGTTAGGGGATTTTCTGAAGCTTTCTTT - TRBV28 - 14 TRBJ1-1
CAVSGGGELFF TGTGCCGTTAGCGGGGGCGGGGAGCTGTTTTTT TRBD2 TRBV15 - 11 TRBJ2-2
CSGGQGNSGNTIYF TGCAGCGGTGGACAGGGAAACTCTGGAAACACCATATATTTT TRBD1 TRBV29-1 few 14 TRBJ1-3
CASSLYSPLEGEQYF TGCGCCAGCAGCTTGTATTCACCCTTAGAGGGCGAGCAGTACTTC - TRBV5-1 few 15 TRBJ2-7
CASSVDGPSTDTQYF TGTGCCAGCAGCGTTGATGGGCCTAGCACAGATACGCAGTATTTT - TRBV9 - 15 TRBJ2-3
CASSEGLPADAFF TGTGCCAGCAGTGAAGGTTTACCAGCGGATGCTTTCTTT - TRBV25-1 few 13 TRBJ1-1
CASSESTNTEAFF TGTGCCAGCAGTGAATCGACTAACACTGAAGCTTTCTTT - TRBV6-1 - 13 TRBJ1-1
CASSLVPGGPRTGELFF TGTGCCAGTAGTCTCGTCCCCGGGGGGCCCAGGACCGGGGAGCTGTTTTTT - TRBV19 - 17 TRBJ2-2